The rows below give T cell receptor beta chains drawn from one sample of a study of Graves' ophthalmopathy and Graves' hyperthyroidism. One entry per CDR3 protein, called by TCRdb with MiXCR from the multiplex PCR reads. The sample has 500,000 to 700,000 distinct CDR3 sequences; approximately 22% are singletons. The specimen sequenced was peripheral blood. Every receptor here comes from a woman aged 18-30 years with stable Graves' hyperthyroidism. Some clones in this sample may be carry-over from other donors' samples. CDR3s include the opening cysteine and the closing phenylalanine or tryptophan. The order of the fields is clone size, J gene, V gene, D gene, CDR3 protein, CDR3 DNA. A D gene is named only where the DNA matches it firmly. Clone size is shown for a subset of rows, as once, few, many or a class of expanded clone.

clone_size: many; j_call: TRBJ1-6; v_call: TRBV6-1; d_call: .; cdr3_aa: CASSEGPPNPLHF; cdr3_nt: TGTGCCAGCAGTGAAGGACCCCCAAATCCCCTCCACTTT
clone_size: many; j_call: TRBJ2-2; v_call: TRBV7-8; d_call: .; cdr3_aa: CASSPRRVNTGELFF; cdr3_nt: TGTGCCAGCAGCCCGAGGAGGGTGAACACCGGGGAGCTGTTTTTT
clone_size: few; j_call: TRBJ1-6; v_call: TRBV5-1; d_call: .; cdr3_aa: CASSQEGGSPLHF; cdr3_nt: TGCGCCAGCAGCCAGGAGGGGGGATCACCCCTCCACTTT
clone_size: many; j_call: TRBJ1-2; v_call: TRBV2; d_call: .; cdr3_aa: CASSEDIWGYTF; cdr3_nt: TGTGCCAGCAGTGAGGACATCTGGGGCTACACCTTC
clone_size: many; j_call: TRBJ2-5; v_call: TRBV5-1; d_call: .; cdr3_aa: CASSRTRETQYF; cdr3_nt: TGCGCCAGCAGCCGTACGAGGGAGACCCAGTACTTC
clone_size: few; j_call: TRBJ2-5; v_call: TRBV18; d_call: .; cdr3_aa: CASSPGQPRETQYF; cdr3_nt: TGTGCCAGCTCACCAGGACAGCCCCGGGAGACCCAGTACTTC
clone_size: many; j_call: TRBJ2-7; v_call: TRBV28; d_call: .; cdr3_aa: CASSLLTGNPPYEQYF; cdr3_nt: TGTGCCAGCAGTTTATTGACAGGCAACCCGCCCTACGAGCAGTACTTC
clone_size: .; j_call: TRBJ1-1; v_call: TRBV11-2; d_call: .; cdr3_aa: CASSWLTTTDTEAFF; cdr3_nt: TGTGCCAGCAGCTGGTTAACGACGACGGACACTGAAGCTTTCTTT
clone_size: .; j_call: TRBJ2-7; v_call: TRBV2; d_call: TRBD1; cdr3_aa: CASSETTGVQYF; cdr3_nt: TGTGCCAGCAGTGAAACGACAGGGGTGCAGTACTTC
clone_size: many; j_call: TRBJ1-5; v_call: TRBV28; d_call: .; cdr3_aa: CASSKGSGNQPQHF; cdr3_nt: TGTGCCAGCAGTAAGGGTTCGGGGAATCAGCCCCAGCATTTT
clone_size: many; j_call: TRBJ1-5; v_call: TRBV6-5; d_call: .; cdr3_aa: CASRPVGSNQPQHF; cdr3_nt: TGTGCCAGCAGGCCTGTGGGTAGCAATCAGCCCCAGCATTTT
clone_size: many; j_call: TRBJ1-6; v_call: TRBV7-2; d_call: TRBD1; cdr3_aa: CASSLDRGLSPLHF; cdr3_nt: TGTGCCAGCAGCTTAGACAGGGGGCTTTCACCCCTCCACTTT
clone_size: .; j_call: TRBJ1-3; v_call: TRBV5-1; d_call: .; cdr3_aa: CASSLGAAFSGNTTYF; cdr3_nt: TGCGCCAGCAGCTTGGGGGCGGCGTTCTCTGGAAACACCACATATTTT
clone_size: .; j_call: TRBJ2-4; v_call: TRBV3-1; d_call: .; cdr3_aa: CASSLGLWGPKRVFQYF; cdr3_nt: TGTGCCAGCAGCCTAGGATTGTGGGGGCCTAAAAGGGTATTTCAGTACTTC
clone_size: many; j_call: TRBJ1-1; v_call: TRBV12-3/TRBV12-4; d_call: .; cdr3_aa: CASSSSGEAFF; cdr3_nt: TGTGCCAGCAGTAGTTCCGGTGAAGCTTTCTTT
clone_size: many; j_call: TRBJ1-1; v_call: TRBV20-1; d_call: TRBD1; cdr3_aa: CSAREAGTGGDTEAFF; cdr3_nt: TGCAGTGCTAGAGAGGCCGGGACAGGGGGTGACACTGAAGCTTTCTTT
clone_size: .; j_call: TRBJ2-5; v_call: TRBV7-2; d_call: .; cdr3_aa: CASSLDPSLGTQYF; cdr3_nt: TGTGCCAGCAGCTTAGACCCTAGCCTAGGGACCCAGTACTTC
clone_size: once; j_call: TRBJ2-7; v_call: TRBV6-5; d_call: .; cdr3_aa: CASSYTLPEANEQYF; cdr3_nt: TGTGCCAGCAGTTACACCTTGCCGGAGGCCAACGAGCAGTACTTC
clone_size: .; j_call: TRBJ2-2; v_call: TRBV10-3; d_call: .; cdr3_aa: CAISDSKSNTGGLFF; cdr3_nt: TGTGCCATCAGTGACTCCAAATCGAACACCGGGGGGCTGTTTTTT
clone_size: many; j_call: TRBJ1-2; v_call: TRBV12-3/TRBV12-4; d_call: .; cdr3_aa: CASSSNRAGVNGYTF; cdr3_nt: TGTGCCAGCAGTTCGAACAGGGCGGGAGTAAATGGCTACACCTTC
clone_size: .; j_call: TRBJ1-2; v_call: TRBV12-3/TRBV12-4; d_call: .; cdr3_aa: CASSLAPHGYTF; cdr3_nt: TGTGCCAGCAGTTTAGCCCCCCATGGCTACACCTTC
clone_size: many; j_call: TRBJ2-5; v_call: TRBV12-3/TRBV12-4; d_call: TRBD2; cdr3_aa: CASSLDPSGRETQYF; cdr3_nt: TGTGCCAGCAGTTTAGACCCTAGCGGGAGAGAGACCCAGTACTTC
clone_size: many; j_call: TRBJ2-7; v_call: TRBV4-2; d_call: .; cdr3_aa: CASSQSSGAEQYF; cdr3_nt: TGTGCCAGCAGCCAATCCTCAGGGGCCGAGCAGTACTTC
clone_size: few; j_call: TRBJ1-5; v_call: TRBV28; d_call: .; cdr3_aa: CASSLEGFNQPQHF; cdr3_nt: TGTGCCAGCAGTTTGGAGGGGTTCAATCAGCCCCAGCATTTT
clone_size: many; j_call: TRBJ2-5; v_call: TRBV6-5; d_call: TRBD2; cdr3_aa: CASSYSILAGIQETQYF; cdr3_nt: TGTGCCAGCAGTTACTCGATCTTAGCGGGGATCCAAGAGACCCAGTACTTC
clone_size: few; j_call: TRBJ2-5; v_call: TRBV11-2; d_call: TRBD1; cdr3_aa: CASSLGTGAIGTQYF; cdr3_nt: TGTGCCAGCAGCCTCGGGACAGGGGCAATTGGGACCCAGTACTTC
clone_size: many; j_call: TRBJ1-2; v_call: TRBV20-1; d_call: TRBD1; cdr3_aa: CSASYRDRKNYGYTF; cdr3_nt: TGCAGTGCTAGTTATCGGGACAGGAAAAACTATGGCTACACCTTC
clone_size: many; j_call: TRBJ1-2; v_call: TRBV12-5; d_call: .; cdr3_aa: CASGLVSWGLGYGYTF; cdr3_nt: TGTGCTAGTGGTTTGGTATCGTGGGGGTTGGGCTATGGCTACACCTTC
clone_size: many; j_call: TRBJ2-2; v_call: TRBV6-2/TRBV6-3; d_call: .; cdr3_aa: CASSALLNTGELFF; cdr3_nt: TGTGCCAGCAGTGCCCTACTGAACACCGGGGAGCTGTTTTTT
clone_size: .; j_call: TRBJ1-1; v_call: TRBV6-2/TRBV6-3; d_call: .; cdr3_aa: CASSSAPGVAEAFF; cdr3_nt: TGTGCCAGCAGTTCCGCCCCAGGGGTGGCTGAAGCTTTCTTT
clone_size: .; j_call: TRBJ2-7; v_call: TRBV10-3; d_call: .; cdr3_aa: CAISESYTGKSSYEQYF; cdr3_nt: TGTGCCATCAGTGAGTCGTATACAGGGAAGAGCTCCTACGAGCAGTACTTC
clone_size: .; j_call: TRBJ2-5; v_call: TRBV27; d_call: .; cdr3_aa: CASSLPPRETQYF; cdr3_nt: TGTGCCAGCAGTTTACCCCCTAGAGAGACCCAGTACTTC
clone_size: .; j_call: TRBJ1-1; v_call: TRBV2; d_call: .; cdr3_aa: CASSKDSYEAFF; cdr3_nt: TGTGCCAGCAGTAAGGACAGCTATGAAGCTTTCTTT
clone_size: .; j_call: TRBJ2-2; v_call: TRBV7-6; d_call: TRBD2; cdr3_aa: CASSLRLAAAGELFF; cdr3_nt: TGTGCCAGCAGCTTAAGACTAGCAGCTGCCGGGGAGCTGTTTTTT
clone_size: many; j_call: TRBJ1-5; v_call: TRBV4-1; d_call: TRBD1; cdr3_aa: CASSWTGFGQPQHF; cdr3_nt: TGCGCCAGCAGCTGGACAGGGTTCGGTCAGCCCCAGCATTTT
clone_size: many; j_call: TRBJ2-5; v_call: TRBV10-3; d_call: .; cdr3_aa: CAIREGGGRETQYF; cdr3_nt: TGTGCCATTCGCGAGGGAGGTGGAAGGGAGACCCAGTACTTC
clone_size: many; j_call: TRBJ2-5; v_call: TRBV3-1; d_call: .; cdr3_aa: CASSQGRGQETQYF; cdr3_nt: TGTGCCAGCAGCCAAGGGAGGGGCCAAGAGACCCAGTACTTC
clone_size: .; j_call: TRBJ2-7; v_call: TRBV27; d_call: TRBD1; cdr3_aa: CASSLSTGQGGNYEQYF; cdr3_nt: TGTGCCAGCAGTCTCTCCACCGGACAGGGGGGGAACTACGAGCAGTACTTC
clone_size: .; j_call: TRBJ2-5; v_call: TRBV20-1; d_call: TRBD1; cdr3_aa: CSARTGQKETQYF; cdr3_nt: TGCAGTGCTAGAACGGGACAGAAAGAGACCCAGTACTTC
clone_size: many; j_call: TRBJ1-1; v_call: TRBV28; d_call: TRBD1; cdr3_aa: CASSIYRGYTEAFF; cdr3_nt: TGTGCCAGCAGTATATACAGGGGGTACACTGAAGCTTTCTTT
clone_size: .; j_call: TRBJ1-1; v_call: TRBV20-1; d_call: .; cdr3_aa: CSARHGFYGKRKVAFF; cdr3_nt: TGCAGTGCTAGGCACGGGTTCTATGGCAAACGAAAAGTTGCTTTCTTT
clone_size: many; j_call: TRBJ1-5; v_call: TRBV6-1; d_call: .; cdr3_aa: CASSPSGTSNQPQHF; cdr3_nt: TGTGCCAGCAGCCCCTCCGGGACTAGCAATCAGCCCCAGCATTTT
clone_size: many; j_call: TRBJ1-1; v_call: TRBV28; d_call: .; cdr3_aa: CASSFWRNMNTEAFF; cdr3_nt: TGTGCCAGCAGTTTTTGGAGGAACATGAACACTGAAGCTTTCTTT
clone_size: few; j_call: TRBJ1-5; v_call: TRBV2; d_call: .; cdr3_aa: CASRGIRAYYQPQHF; cdr3_nt: TGTGCCAGCAGAGGAATCAGGGCCTATTATCAGCCCCAGCATTTT
clone_size: many; j_call: TRBJ1-5; v_call: TRBV12-3/TRBV12-4; d_call: .; cdr3_aa: CASSLDGRRAPQHF; cdr3_nt: TGTGCCAGCAGTTTAGACGGCCGACGAGCGCCCCAGCATTTT
clone_size: many; j_call: TRBJ1-5; v_call: TRBV28; d_call: .; cdr3_aa: CASSPDFEGSNQPQHF; cdr3_nt: TGTGCCAGCAGTCCCGACTTTGAGGGAAGCAATCAGCCCCAGCATTTT